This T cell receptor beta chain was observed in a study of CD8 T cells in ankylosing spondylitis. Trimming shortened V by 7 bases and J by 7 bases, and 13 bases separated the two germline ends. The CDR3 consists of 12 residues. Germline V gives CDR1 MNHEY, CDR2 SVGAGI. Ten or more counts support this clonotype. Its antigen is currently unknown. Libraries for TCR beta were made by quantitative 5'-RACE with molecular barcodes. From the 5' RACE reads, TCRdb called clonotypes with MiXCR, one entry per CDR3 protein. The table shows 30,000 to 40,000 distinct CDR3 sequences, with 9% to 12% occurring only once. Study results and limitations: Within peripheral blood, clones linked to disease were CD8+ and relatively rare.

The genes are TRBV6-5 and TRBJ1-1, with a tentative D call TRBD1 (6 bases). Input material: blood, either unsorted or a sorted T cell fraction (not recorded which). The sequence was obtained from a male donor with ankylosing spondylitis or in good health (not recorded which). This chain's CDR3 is CASNRGHNEAFF. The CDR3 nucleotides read TGTGCCAGCAATCGGGGACATAATGAAGCTTTCTTT.